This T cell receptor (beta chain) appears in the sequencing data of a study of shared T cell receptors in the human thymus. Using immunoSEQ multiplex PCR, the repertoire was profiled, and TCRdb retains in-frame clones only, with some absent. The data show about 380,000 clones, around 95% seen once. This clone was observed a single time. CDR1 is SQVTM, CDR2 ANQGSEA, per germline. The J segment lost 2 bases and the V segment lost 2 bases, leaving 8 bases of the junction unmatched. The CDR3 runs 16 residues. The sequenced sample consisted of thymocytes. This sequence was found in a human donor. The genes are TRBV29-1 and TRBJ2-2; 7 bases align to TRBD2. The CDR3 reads CSVEPGLQNNTGELFF. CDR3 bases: TGCAGCGTTGAACCGGGACTACAGAATAACACCGGGGAGCTGTTTTTT.